The clone carrying this TCR beta chain was detected ten times or more. Antigen unknown. The library was built from about 400 ng RNA with molecular barcoded adaptors for alpha/delta and beta/gamma chains. MiXCR, run by TCRdb on the reads, gives a single entry per CDR3 protein. The table lists approximately 20,000 distinct CDR3 sequences, approximately 24% of them singletons, with 24% in the top ten. These data belong to a study of read filtering for tumor transcriptome and immune sequencing. The overall study: Per sample, TCR-region reads ranged about 4.05 to 10.27 million by IR-seq, roughly 85 to 1,400 by RNA-seq.

At the time of active disease, bone marrow was collected from every patient. Germline CDR1 SQVTM, CDR2 ANQGSEA. V shed 3 bases, J shed 9 bases, and the junction held 5 bases outside the gene matches. This CDR3 region has 12 residues. Study results and limitations: Correlation between methods rose after single-read clonotypes were removed.

This TCR was recovered from a donor at least 40 years old with multiple myeloma. The sample comprised a population of CD138-negative cells sorted from bone marrow. The gene calls are TRBV29-1 and TRBJ2-3; TRBD2 matches 8 bases. The CDR3 DNA is TGCAGCGTTGATCCCAGCGGGAGAACGCAGTATTTT. This encodes CSVDPSGRTQYF.